This record looks at one TCR beta chain sequence and its context. Measured with immunoSEQ multiplex PCR; TCRdb has only the in-frame clones, and not every one. The profile shows roughly 97,000 clones, less than 95% of them singletons. This sample was taken from a study of blood T cell repertoires in COVID-19. This CDR3 comprises 15 residues. V lost 5 bases and J lost 6, with 20 bases in between. Germline loops: CDR1 GTSNPN, CDR2 SVGIG (reference sequence). The rearrangement uses TRBV30 and TRBJ1-5, with D maybe TRBD1 (6 bases). Sequencing input: peripheral blood. The sequence was obtained from a man aged 60 to 75 with acute or convalescent COVID-19. The CDR3 protein is CAWATGLVTGQPQHF. The CDR3 bases are TGTGCCTGGGCGACAGGTTTAGTGACTGGTCAGCCCCAGCATTTT.